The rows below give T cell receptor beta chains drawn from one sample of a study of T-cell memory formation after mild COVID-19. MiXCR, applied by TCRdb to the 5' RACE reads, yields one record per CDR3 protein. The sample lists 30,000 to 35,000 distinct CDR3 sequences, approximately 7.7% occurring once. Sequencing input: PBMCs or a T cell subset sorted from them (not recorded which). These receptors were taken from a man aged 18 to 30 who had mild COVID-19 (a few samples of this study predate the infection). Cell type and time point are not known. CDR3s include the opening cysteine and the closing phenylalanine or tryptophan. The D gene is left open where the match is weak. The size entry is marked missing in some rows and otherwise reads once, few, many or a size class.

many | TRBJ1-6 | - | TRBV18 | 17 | TGTGCCAGCTCCCACCAACAAGAGGGGATTGGAGATTCACCCCTCCACTTT | CASSHQQEGIGDSPLHF
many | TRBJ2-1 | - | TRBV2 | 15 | TGTGCCAGCAGTGAACAGGGCTATTCCTACAATGAGCAGTTCTTC | CASSEQGYSYNEQFF
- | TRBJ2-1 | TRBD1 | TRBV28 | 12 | TGTGCCAGCAAGACAGGGAACAATGAGCAGTTCTTC | CASKTGNNEQFF
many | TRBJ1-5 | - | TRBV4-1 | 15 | TGCGCCAGCAAAGATCGACCGATCGGAAATCAGCCCCAGCATTTT | CASKDRPIGNQPQHF
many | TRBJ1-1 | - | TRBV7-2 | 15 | TGTGCCAGCAGCTTAGAGCGGAGAGGCGGCACTGAAGCTTTCTTT | CASSLERRGGTEAFF
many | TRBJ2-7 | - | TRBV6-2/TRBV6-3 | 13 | TGTGCCAGCAGTTCCCCTTGGTCCTACGAGCAGTACTTC | CASSSPWSYEQYF
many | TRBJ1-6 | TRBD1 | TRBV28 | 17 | TGTGCCAGCAGCCCAGGGACAGGGAACATGGGTAATTCACCCCTCCACTTT | CASSPGTGNMGNSPLHF
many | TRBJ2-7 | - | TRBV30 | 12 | TGTGCCTGTGGGCCGATCTGGGACGAGCAGTACTTC | CACGPIWDEQYF
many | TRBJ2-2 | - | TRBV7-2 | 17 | TGTGCCAGCAGCTTAGGCGCACCTAGTCTTAACACCGGGGAGCTGTTTTTT | CASSLGAPSLNTGELFF
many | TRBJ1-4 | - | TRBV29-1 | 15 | TGCAGCGTTGAAGCCCGGAATGCAACTAATGAAAAACTGTTTTTT | CSVEARNATNEKLFF
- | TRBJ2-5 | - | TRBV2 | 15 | TGTGCCAGCAGTGGCGTAGCGAACGACCAAGAGACCCAGTACTTC | CASSGVANDQETQYF
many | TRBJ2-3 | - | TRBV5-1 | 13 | TGCGCCAGCAGCTTGGCCCCGTTAGATACGCAGTATTTT | CASSLAPLDTQYF
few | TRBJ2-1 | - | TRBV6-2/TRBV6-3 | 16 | TGTGCCAGCAGTTACTATAGGCTAAGCTCCTACAATGAGCAGTTCTTC | CASSYYRLSSYNEQFF
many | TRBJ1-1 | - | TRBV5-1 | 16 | TGCGCCAGCAGCTTCGGGGGGTCGAGTATGAACACTGAAGCTTTCTTT | CASSFGGSSMNTEAFF
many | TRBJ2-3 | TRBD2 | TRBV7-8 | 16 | TGTGCCAGCAGCTTAGTAGGACTAGCGGGTCCAGATACGCAGTATTTT | CASSLVGLAGPDTQYF
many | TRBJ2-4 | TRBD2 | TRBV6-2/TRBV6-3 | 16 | TGTGCCAGCAGTTATCACGGGGAGGGAGCCAAAAACATTCAGTACTTC | CASSYHGEGAKNIQYF
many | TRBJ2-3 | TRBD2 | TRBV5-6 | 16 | TGTGCCAGCAGCTTGTATAAGCGGGGACTCACAGATACGCAGTATTTT | CASSLYKRGLTDTQYF
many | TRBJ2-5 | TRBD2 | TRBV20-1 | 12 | TGCAGTGCCTCGACTAGCGACGAGACCCAGTACTTC | CSASTSDETQYF
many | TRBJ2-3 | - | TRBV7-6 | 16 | TGTGCCAGCAGCTTTACGGGTAGGGGGTACACAGATACGCAGTATTTT | CASSFTGRGYTDTQYF
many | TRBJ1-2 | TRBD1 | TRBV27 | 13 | TGTGCCAGCAGTGCGACAGGGGACTATGGCTACACCTTC | CASSATGDYGYTF
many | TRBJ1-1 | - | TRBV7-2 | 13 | TGTGCCAGCAGCCGACGGGACACCTTTGAAGCTTTCTTT | CASSRRDTFEAFF
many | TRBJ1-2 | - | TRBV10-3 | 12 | TGTGCCATCAGTGGTGCCCAGGGGAGGTCCACCTTC | CAISGAQGRSTF
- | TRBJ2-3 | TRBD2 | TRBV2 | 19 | TGTGCCAGCAGGTTTGGGGTACTAGCGGGGGTCTCAAGCACAGATACGCAGTATTTT | CASRFGVLAGVSSTDTQYF
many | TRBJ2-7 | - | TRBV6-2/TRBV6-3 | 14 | TGTGCCAGCACCATCAGCCCGGAGGGGTCCGAGCAGTACTTC | CASTISPEGSEQYF
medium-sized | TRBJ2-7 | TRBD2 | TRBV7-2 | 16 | TGTGCCAGCAGCCAAGGGACTAGCGGGAGCTCCTACGAGCAGTACTTC | CASSQGTSGSSYEQYF
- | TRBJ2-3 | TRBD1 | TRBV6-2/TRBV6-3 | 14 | TGTGCCAGCAGTTATGCGGGGACAGGAGATACGCAGTATTTT | CASSYAGTGDTQYF
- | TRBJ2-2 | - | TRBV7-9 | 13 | TGTGCCAGCAGCTTAGAGGGGGCCGGGGAGCTGTTTTTT | CASSLEGAGELFF
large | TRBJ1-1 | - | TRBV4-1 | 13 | TGCGCCAGCAGCCAACGGGAAGTTACTGAAGCTTTCTTT | CASSQREVTEAFF
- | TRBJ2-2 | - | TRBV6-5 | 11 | TGTGCCAGCAGGGACACCGGGGAGCTGTTTTTT | CASRDTGELFF
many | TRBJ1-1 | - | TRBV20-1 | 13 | TGCAGTGCTAGACAGGGCATGAACACTGAAGCTTTCTTT | CSARQGMNTEAFF
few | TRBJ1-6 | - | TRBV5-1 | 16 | TGCGCCAGCAGCTTAGACGACAGCTCCTATAATTCACCCCTCCACTTT | CASSLDDSSYNSPLHF
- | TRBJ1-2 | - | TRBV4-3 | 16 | TGCGCCAGCAGCCAAGGCCCCCCGCCCGGGAGCTATGGCTACACCTTC | CASSQGPPPGSYGYTF
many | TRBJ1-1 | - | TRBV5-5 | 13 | TGTGCCAGCAGCCTGGGGGGGGATACTGAAGCTTTCTTT | CASSLGGDTEAFF
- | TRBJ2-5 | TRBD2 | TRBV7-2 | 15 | TGTGCCAGCAGCATGCCGACTAGCGGGGCTGAGACCCAGTACTTC | CASSMPTSGAETQYF
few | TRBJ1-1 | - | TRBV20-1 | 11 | TGCAGTGCTGGCAGGGAGGTTGAAGCTTTCTTT | CSAGREVEAFF
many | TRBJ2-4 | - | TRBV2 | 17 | TGTGCCAGCAGAGGACTGACAGGTCCATTAGCCAAAAACATTCAGTACTTC | CASRGLTGPLAKNIQYF
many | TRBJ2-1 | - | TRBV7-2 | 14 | TGTGCCAGCGCCTCTGTCGGGGTACACAATGAGCAGTTCTTC | CASASVGVHNEQFF
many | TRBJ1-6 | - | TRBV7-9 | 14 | TGTGCCAGCAGCCCCGCAGGGCCCAGTTCACCCCTCCACTTT | CASSPAGPSSPLHF
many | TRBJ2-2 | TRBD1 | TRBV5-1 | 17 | TGCGCCAGCAGCCGCGGGATTACAGGGGGCCCAACCGGGGAGCTGTTTTTT | CASSRGITGGPTGELFF
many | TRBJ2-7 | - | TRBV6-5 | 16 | TGTGCCAGCAGTTACAGACGGCGACTGCGAGGGGTCGAGCAGTACTTC | CASSYRRRLRGVEQYF
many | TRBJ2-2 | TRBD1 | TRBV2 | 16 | TGTGCCAGCAGTGAAAGGCAGGGGGCCTTGGCCGGGGAGCTGTTTTTT | CASSERQGALAGELFF
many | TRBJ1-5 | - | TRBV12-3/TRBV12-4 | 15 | TGTGCCAGCAGTGAACAGGGAATTAGCAATCAGCCCCAGCATTTT | CASSEQGISNQPQHF
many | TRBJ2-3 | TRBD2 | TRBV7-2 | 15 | TGTGCCAGCAGCTCGCGAGCGGGGTCGGGGGATACGCAGTATTTT | CASSSRAGSGDTQYF
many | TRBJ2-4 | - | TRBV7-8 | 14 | TGTGCCAGCAGCTTAGGTCGGACTTCTAACATTCAGTACTTC | CASSLGRTSNIQYF
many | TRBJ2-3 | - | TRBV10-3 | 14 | TGTGCCATCAGTGAGTCCGGGGGAACAGATACGCAGTATTTT | CAISESGGTDTQYF
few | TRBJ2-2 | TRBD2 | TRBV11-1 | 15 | TGTGCCAGCAGGTGGACTAGCGGGGAGACCGGGGAGCTGTTTTTT | CASRWTSGETGELFF
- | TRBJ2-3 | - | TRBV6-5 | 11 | TGTGCCAGCAGCAACGCAGATACGCAGTATTTT | CASSNADTQYF
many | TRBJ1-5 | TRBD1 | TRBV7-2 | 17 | TGTGCCAGCAGCTTGGGGGGGACAGGGTCCGTCGGTCAGCCCCAGCATTTT | CASSLGGTGSVGQPQHF
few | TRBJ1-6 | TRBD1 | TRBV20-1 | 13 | TGCAGTGCCGGGGACAGGCCCTATTCACCCCTCCACTTT | CSAGDRPYSPLHF
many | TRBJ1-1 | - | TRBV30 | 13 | TGTGCCTGCTTGGACTCGGAGAGGACTGAAGCTTTCTTT | CACLDSERTEAFF
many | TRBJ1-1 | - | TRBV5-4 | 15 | TGTGCCAGCAGCTTCAAATCGGGGGGGGACACTGAAGCTTTCTTT | CASSFKSGGDTEAFF
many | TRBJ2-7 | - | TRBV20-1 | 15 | TGCAGTGCTTCACCAAACCGGCTAGGGGACTACGAGCAGTACTTC | CSASPNRLGDYEQYF
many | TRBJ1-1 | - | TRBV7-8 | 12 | TGTGCCAGCAGCTTAGATTCGGCTGAAGCTTTCTTT | CASSLDSAEAFF
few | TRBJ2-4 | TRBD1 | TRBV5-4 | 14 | TGTGCCAGCAGCTCAGGACAGGGGAGAAACATTCAGTACTTC | CASSSGQGRNIQYF
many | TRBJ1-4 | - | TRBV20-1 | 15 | TGCAGTGCTAGAGATCAGTTAGGAACTAATGAAAAACTGTTTTTT | CSARDQLGTNEKLFF
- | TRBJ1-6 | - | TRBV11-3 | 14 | TGTGCCAGCAGCTTGAAGTCGGGAATTAACCCCCTCCACTTT | CASSLKSGINPLHF
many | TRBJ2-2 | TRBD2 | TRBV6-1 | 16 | TGTGCCAGCAGTGTGGGACTAGCGGTGAACACCGGGGAGCTGTTTTTT | CASSVGLAVNTGELFF
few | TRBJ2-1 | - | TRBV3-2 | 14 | TGTGCCAGCAGCCCGCCGGGAATTCTCAATGAGCAGTTCTTC | CASSPPGILNEQFF
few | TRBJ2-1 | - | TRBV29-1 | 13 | TGCAGCGTTTGGGGGGGCCACGGGAATGAGCAGTTCTTC | CSVWGGHGNEQFF
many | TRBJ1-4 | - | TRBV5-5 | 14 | TGTGCCAGCAGCTTGGAGGGGGTTGGTGAAAAACTGTTTTTT | CASSLEGVGEKLFF